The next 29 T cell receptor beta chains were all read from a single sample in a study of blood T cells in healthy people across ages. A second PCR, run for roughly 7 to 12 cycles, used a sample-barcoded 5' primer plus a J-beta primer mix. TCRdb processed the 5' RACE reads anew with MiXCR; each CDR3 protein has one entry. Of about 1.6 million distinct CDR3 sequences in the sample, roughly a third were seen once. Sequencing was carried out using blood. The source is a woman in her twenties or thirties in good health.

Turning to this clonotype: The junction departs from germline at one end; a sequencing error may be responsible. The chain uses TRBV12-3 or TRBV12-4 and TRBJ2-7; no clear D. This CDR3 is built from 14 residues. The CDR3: CAGSLLLSSYEQYF. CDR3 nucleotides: TGTGCCGGCAGTCTCCTCCTCAGCTCCTACGAGCAGTACTTC.

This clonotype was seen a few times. The DNA for the CDR3 is TGCGCCAGCAGCCAAGATTTGCCGCCCTACGAGCAGTACTTC. Translation gives CASSQDLPPYEQYF. V gene TRBV4-1 combines with J gene TRBJ2-7; D remains unclear. Per the germline V gene, CDR1 is MGHRA and CDR2 is YSYEKL. V gave up 0 bases and J gave up 2 bases, with 8 bases separating them. The CDR3 has 14 amino acids.

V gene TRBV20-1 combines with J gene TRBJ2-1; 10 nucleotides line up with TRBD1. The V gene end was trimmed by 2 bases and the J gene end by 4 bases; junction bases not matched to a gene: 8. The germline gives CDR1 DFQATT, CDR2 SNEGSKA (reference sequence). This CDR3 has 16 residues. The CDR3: CSARPRQGAVYNEQFF. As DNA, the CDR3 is TGCAGTGCTAGACCCCGACAGGGGGCGGTGTACAATGAGCAGTTCTTC.

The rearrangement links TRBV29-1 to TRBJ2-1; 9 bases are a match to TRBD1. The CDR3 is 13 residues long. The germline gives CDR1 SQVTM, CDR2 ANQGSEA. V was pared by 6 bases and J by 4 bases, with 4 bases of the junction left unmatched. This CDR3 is CSVGTGYYNEQFF. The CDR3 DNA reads TGCAGCGTCGGGACAGGGTATTACAATGAGCAGTTCTTC.

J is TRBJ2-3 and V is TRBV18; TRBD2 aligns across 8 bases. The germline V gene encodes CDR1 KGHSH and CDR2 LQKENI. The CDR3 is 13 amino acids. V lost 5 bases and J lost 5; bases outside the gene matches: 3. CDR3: CASSSGLVDTQYF. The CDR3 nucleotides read TGTGCCAGCTCATCGGGACTAGTAGATACGCAGTATTTT.

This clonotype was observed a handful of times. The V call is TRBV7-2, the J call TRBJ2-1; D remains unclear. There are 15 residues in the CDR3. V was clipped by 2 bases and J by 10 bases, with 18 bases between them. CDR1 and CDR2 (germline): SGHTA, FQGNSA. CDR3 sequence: CASSLCVSGRSEQFF. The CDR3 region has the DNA TGTGCCAGCAGCTTATGTGTTTCTGGCCGGAGCGAGCAGTTCTTC.

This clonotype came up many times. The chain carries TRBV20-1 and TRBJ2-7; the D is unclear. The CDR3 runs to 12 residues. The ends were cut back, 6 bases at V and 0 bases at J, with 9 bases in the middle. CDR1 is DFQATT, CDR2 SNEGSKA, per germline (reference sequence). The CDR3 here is CSAATVSYEQYF. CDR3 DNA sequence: TGCAGTGCCGCGACGGTCTCCTACGAGCAGTACTTC.

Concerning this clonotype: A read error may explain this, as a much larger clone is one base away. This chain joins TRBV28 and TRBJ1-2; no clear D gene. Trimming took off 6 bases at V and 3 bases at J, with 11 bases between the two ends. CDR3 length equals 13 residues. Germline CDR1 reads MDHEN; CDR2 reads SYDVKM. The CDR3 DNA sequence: TGTGCCAGCAGCGCCCCGGTAGACTATGGCTACACCTTC. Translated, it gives CASSAPVDYGYTF.

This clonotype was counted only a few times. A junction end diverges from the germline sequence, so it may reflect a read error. CDR3 DNA sequence: TGTGCCAGCAGCGAAGGCATCGGACTAGCGTCAGATACGCAGTATTTT. It codes for CASSEGIGLASDTQYF. The chain is built from TRBV2 and TRBJ2-3, with 9 bases matching TRBD2. Germline CDR1 reads SNHLY; CDR2 reads FYNNEI. The CDR3 totals 16 residues.

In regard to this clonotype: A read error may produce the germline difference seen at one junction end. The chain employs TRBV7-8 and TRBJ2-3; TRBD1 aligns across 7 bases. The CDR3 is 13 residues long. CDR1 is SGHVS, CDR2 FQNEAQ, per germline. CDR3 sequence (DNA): TGTGCCAGCAGCTTGCTAGGGACAGATACGCGGTATTTT. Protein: CASSLLGTDTRYF.

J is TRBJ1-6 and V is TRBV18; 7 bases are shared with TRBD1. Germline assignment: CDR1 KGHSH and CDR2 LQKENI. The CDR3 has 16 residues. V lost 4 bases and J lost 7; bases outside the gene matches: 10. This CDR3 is CASSLDRALWNSPLHF. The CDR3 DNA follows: TGTGCCAGCTCACTTGACAGGGCGTTGTGGAATTCACCCCTCCACTTT.

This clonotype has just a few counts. The CDR3 reads CASRGVNTGELFF. CDR3 nucleotides: TGTGCCAGCAGGGGGGTAAACACCGGGGAGCTGTTTTTT. V gene TRBV27 combines with J gene TRBJ2-2; tentatively, D is TRBD1 or TRBD2 (5 bases each). CDR1 is MNHEY and CDR2 is SMNVEV in the germline V gene (reference sequence). Trimming took 6 bases from V and 2 from J, leaving 7 bases between them. CDR3 size: 13 residues.

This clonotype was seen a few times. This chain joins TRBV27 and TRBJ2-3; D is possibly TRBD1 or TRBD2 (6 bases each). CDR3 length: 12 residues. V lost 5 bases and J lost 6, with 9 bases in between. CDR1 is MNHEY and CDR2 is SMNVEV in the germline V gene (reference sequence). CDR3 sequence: CASSTGRDTQYF. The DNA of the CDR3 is TGTGCCAGCAGTACAGGGAGGGATACGCAGTATTTT.

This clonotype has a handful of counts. The CDR3 spells CASSLDGQGDGETQYF. For the CDR3, the DNA is TGTGCCAGCAGCTTAGATGGACAGGGGGACGGAGAGACCCAGTACTTC. The J gene is TRBJ2-5, the V gene TRBV7-8; 10 nucleotides match TRBD1. The trim removed 1 base at V and 4 bases at J, leaving 6 bases unmatched. The CDR3 has 16 residues. CDR1 and CDR2 from the germline V gene are SGHVS and FQNEAQ.

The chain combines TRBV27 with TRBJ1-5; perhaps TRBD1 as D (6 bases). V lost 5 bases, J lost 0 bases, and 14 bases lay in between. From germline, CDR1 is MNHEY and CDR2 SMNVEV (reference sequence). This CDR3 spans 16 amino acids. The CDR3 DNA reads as TGTGCCAGCAGTATTGAGGGGGTTGGTAGCAATCAGCCCCAGCATTTT. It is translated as CASSIEGVGSNQPQHF.

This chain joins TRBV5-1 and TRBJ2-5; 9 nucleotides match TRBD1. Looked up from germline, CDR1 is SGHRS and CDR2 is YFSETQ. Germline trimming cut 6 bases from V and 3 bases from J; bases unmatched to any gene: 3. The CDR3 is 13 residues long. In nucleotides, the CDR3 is TGCGCCAGCACTTGGGACAGGGAAGAGACCCAGTACTTC. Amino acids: CASTWDREETQYF.

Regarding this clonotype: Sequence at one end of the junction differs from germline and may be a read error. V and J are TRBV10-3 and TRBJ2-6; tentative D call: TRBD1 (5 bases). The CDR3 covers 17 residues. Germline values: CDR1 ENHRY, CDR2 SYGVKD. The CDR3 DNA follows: TGTGCCATCAGTGCCAGTAGTTCCCTCTCTGGGGCCAACGTCCGGACTTTC. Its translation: CAISASSSLSGANVRTF.

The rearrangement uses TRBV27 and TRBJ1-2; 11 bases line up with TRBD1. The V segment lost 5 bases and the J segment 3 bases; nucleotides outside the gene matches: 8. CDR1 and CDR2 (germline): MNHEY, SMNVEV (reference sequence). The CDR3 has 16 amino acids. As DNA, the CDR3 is TGTGCCAGCAGTCCTTGGACAGGGGGCTCGGACTATGGCTACACCTTC. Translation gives CASSPWTGGSDYGYTF.

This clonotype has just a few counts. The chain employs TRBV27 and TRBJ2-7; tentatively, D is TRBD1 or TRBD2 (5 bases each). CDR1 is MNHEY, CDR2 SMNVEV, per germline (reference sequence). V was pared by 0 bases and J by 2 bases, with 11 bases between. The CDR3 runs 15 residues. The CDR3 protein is CASSLSRGNTYEQYF. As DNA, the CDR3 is TGTGCCAGCAGTTTATCGAGGGGAAATACCTACGAGCAGTACTTC.

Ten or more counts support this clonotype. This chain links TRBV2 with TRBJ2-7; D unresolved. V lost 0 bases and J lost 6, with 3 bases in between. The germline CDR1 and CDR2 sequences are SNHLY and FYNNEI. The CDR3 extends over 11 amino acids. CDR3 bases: TGTGCCAGCAGTGAAGCAGGCGAGCAGTACTTC. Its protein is CASSEAGEQYF. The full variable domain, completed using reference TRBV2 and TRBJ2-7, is EPEVTQTPSHQVTQMGQEVILRCVPISNHLYFYWYRQILGQKVEFLVSFYNNEISEKSEIFDDQFSVERPDGSNFTLKIRSTKLEDSAMYFCASSEAGEQYFGPGTRLTVT.

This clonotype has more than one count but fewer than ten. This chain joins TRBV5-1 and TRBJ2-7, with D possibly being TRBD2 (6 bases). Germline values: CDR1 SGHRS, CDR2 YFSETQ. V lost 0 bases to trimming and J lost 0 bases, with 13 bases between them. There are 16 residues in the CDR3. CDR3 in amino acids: CASSLEPGLVSYEQYF. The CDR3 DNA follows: TGCGCCAGCAGCTTGGAACCGGGACTCGTCTCCTACGAGCAGTACTTC.

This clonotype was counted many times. In DNA form, the CDR3 reads TGCAGTGCCATTGAGCCCAATGAGCAGTTCTTC. Protein product: CSAIEPNEQFF. The V gene is TRBV20-1, the J gene TRBJ2-1; D gene ambiguous. The germline V gene encodes CDR1 DFQATT and CDR2 SNEGSKA (reference sequence). The CDR3 is 11 amino acids. Trimming left V 6 bases short and J 6 bases short, with 9 bases between.

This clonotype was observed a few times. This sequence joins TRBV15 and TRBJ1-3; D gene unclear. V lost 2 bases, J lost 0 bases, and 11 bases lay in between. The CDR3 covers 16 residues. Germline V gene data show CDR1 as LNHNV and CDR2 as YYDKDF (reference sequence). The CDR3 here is CATSRSSRYSGNTIYF. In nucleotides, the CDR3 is TGTGCCACCAGCAGATCCTCACGGTACTCTGGAAACACCATATATTTT.

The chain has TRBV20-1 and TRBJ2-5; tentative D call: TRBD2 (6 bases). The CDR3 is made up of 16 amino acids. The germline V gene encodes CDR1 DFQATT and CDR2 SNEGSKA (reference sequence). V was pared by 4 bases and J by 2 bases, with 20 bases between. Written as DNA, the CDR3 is TGCAGTGCTATTAAACCCGGGAGAGCCCCTCAAGAGACCCAGTACTTC. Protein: CSAIKPGRAPQETQYF.

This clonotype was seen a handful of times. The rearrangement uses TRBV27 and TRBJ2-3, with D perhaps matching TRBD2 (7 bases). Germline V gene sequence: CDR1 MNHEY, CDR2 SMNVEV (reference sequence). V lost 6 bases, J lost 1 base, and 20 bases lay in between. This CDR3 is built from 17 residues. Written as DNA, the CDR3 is TGTGCCAGCAGCCCCCCTAGGGGGGGCCGAGGCACAGATACGCAGTATTTT. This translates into CASSPPRGGRGTDTQYF.

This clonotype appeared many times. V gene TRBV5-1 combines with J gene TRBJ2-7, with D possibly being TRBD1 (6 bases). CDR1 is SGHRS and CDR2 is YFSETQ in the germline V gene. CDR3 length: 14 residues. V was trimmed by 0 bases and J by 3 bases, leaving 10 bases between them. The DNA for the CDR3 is TGCGCCAGCAGCTTGGCACAGGGAGACTACGAGCAGTACTTC. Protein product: CASSLAQGDYEQYF.

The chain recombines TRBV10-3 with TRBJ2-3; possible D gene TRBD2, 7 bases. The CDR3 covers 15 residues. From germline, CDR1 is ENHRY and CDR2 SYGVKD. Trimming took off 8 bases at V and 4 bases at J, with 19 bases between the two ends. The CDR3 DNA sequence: TGTGCCATCTCCCGGGGGCTAGCGGCCGCAGATACGCAGTATTTT. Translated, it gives CAISRGLAAADTQYF.

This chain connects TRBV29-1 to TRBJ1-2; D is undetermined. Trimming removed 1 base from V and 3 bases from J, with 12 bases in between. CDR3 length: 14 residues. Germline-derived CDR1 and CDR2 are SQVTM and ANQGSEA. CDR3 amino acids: CSVEAPGTYYGYTF. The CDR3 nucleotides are TGCAGCGTTGAAGCCCCGGGAACCTACTATGGCTACACCTTC.

For the CDR3, the DNA is TGTGCCAGCAGCGTAGCAGAGGGAGCAAGGGAGGACAATGAGCAGTTCTTC. Translating it yields CASSVAEGAREDNEQFF. J is TRBJ2-1 and V is TRBV9, with a possible D match to TRBD2 (6 bases). From germline, CDR1 is SGDLS and CDR2 YYNGEE. The V end was cut by 0 bases, the J end by 5 bases, with 18 bases between. This CDR3 is 17 amino acids long.